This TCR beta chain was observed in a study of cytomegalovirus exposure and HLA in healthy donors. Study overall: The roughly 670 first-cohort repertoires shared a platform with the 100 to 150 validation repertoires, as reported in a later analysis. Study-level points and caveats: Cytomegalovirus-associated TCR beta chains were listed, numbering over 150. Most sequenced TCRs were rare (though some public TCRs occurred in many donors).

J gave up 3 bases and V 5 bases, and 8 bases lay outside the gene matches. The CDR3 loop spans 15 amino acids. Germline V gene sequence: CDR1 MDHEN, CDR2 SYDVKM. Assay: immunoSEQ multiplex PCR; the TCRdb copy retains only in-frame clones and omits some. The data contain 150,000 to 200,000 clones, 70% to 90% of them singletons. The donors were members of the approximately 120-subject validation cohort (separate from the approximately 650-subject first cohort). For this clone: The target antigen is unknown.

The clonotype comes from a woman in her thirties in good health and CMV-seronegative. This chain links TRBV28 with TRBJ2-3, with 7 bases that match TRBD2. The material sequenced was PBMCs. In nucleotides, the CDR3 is TGTGCCAGCAGTAAGCATGACGGGAGGACAGATACGCAGTATTTT. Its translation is CASSKHDGRTDTQYF.